These 32 T cell receptor beta chains came from one sample sequenced in a study of cytotoxic CD8 clonotypes in ibrutinib-treated CLL. The method was immunoSEQ multiplex PCR; TCRdb's version includes in-frame clones alone and lacks a portion of them. Of 100,000 to 150,000 clones listed, 80% to 90% were seen once; the top ten hold under 2.5%. The specimen comprised PBMCs, sampled after 24 months of ibrutinib treatment. The receptors shown here come from a human donor with chronic lymphocytic leukemia.

This clone was seen a single time. The CDR3 is CASSLSRDMGTEAFF. DNA of the CDR3: TGTGCCAGCAGTTTATCCCGGGACATGGGGACTGAAGCTTTCTTT. This chain uses TRBV28 with TRBJ1-1, with a tentative D call TRBD1 (6 bases). The CDR3 extends over 15 amino acids. The V end lost 1 base, the J end lost 5 bases, and 14 bases lay between the germline ends. The V gene's germline CDR1 is MDHEN and CDR2 SYDVKM.

This rearrangement joins TRBV7-2 to TRBJ2-3, with D possibly matching TRBD1 (6 bases). This CDR3 spans 14 amino acids. V was pared by 0 bases and J by 8 bases, with 12 bases between. CDR1 SGHTA and CDR2 FQGNSA come from the germline V gene. The CDR3 loop is CASSLAGAQSTQYF. DNA for the CDR3: TGTGCCAGCAGCTTAGCGGGGGCCCAGAGTACGCAGTATTTT.

This chain joins TRBV7-9 and TRBJ1-1; possibly TRBD1 for D (5 bases). CDR3 length equals 15 residues. CDR1 and CDR2 from the germline V gene are SEHNR and FQNEAQ (reference sequence). The germline V and J ends were trimmed by 6 bases and 7 bases, with 21 bases remaining between them. CDR3 nucleotides: TGTGCCAGCAGTGGTGGGACCCTCCCGTTCGGTGAAGCTTTCTTT. Translation gives CASSGGTLPFGEAFF. Using reference TRBV7-9 and TRBJ1-1 for the parts outside the CDR3, the full variable domain is DTGVSQNPRHKITKRGQNVTFRCDPISEHNRLYWYRQTLGQGPEFLTYFQNEAQLEKSRLLSDRFSAERPKGSFSTLEIQRTEQGDSAMYLCASSGGTLPFGEAFFGQGTRLTVV.

V is TRBV6-1 and J is TRBJ1-3, with no clear D. This CDR3 comprises 14 residues. The germline V gene has CDR1 MNHNS and CDR2 SASEGT. The germline V and J ends were trimmed by 8 bases and 0 bases, with 11 bases remaining between them. CDR3 loop: CASQGGSSGNTIYF. For the CDR3, the DNA is TGTGCCAGCCAAGGAGGGAGCTCTGGAAACACCATATATTTT.

This clone showed up just once. CDR3 sequence reads: CASSIFHPGQGNYGYTF. The DNA for the CDR3 is TGTGCCAGCAGTATCTTCCACCCGGGACAGGGGAACTATGGCTACACCTTC. The V gene is TRBV28, the J gene TRBJ1-2; 10 bases fit TRBD1. Germline V gene data show CDR1 as MDHEN and CDR2 as SYDVKM. V shed 5 bases, J shed 2 bases, and the junction held 11 bases outside the gene matches. The CDR3 is made up of 17 amino acids.

The J gene is TRBJ2-2, the V gene TRBV2, with TRBD1 matching over 8 bases. V shed 1 base and J 5 bases; nucleotides not matched to a gene: 6. CDR1 is SNHLY, CDR2 FYNNEI, per germline. The CDR3 covers 16 residues. CDR3 region: CASSEVTGAGTGELFF. The CDR3 DNA is TGTGCCAGCAGTGAAGTGACAGGGGCAGGGACCGGGGAGCTGTTTTTT.

The chain has TRBV15 and TRBJ1-4, with D uncertain. This CDR3 spans 15 amino acids. The germline V and J ends were trimmed by 0 bases and 8 bases, with 13 bases remaining between them. Per the germline V gene, CDR1 is LNHNV and CDR2 is YYDKDF (reference sequence). DNA of the CDR3: TGTGCCACCAGCAGAGATCGGTCGAGTGGCGAAAAACTGTTTTTT. It is translated as CATSRDRSSGEKLFF.

This sequence joins TRBV21-1 and TRBJ2-3; no DNA check was done on the table's D call, TRBD2. TRBV21-1 is shown as a pseudogene. The CDR3 length is 11 residues. The CDR3 nucleotides read TGTGGACGGGGGGCGGGAGATACGCAGTATTTT. It translates to CGRGAGDTQYF.

The chain has TRBV28 and TRBJ1-6; perhaps TRBD1 as D (5 bases). Germline CDR1 is MDHEN and CDR2 is SYDVKM. The CDR3 is 12 amino acids. Trimming removed 7 bases from V and 13 bases from J, with 14 bases in between. CDR3 in amino acids: CASISGEGPLHF. The CDR3 DNA reads as TGTGCCAGCATATCGGGGGAAGGTCCCCTCCACTTT.

The chain employs TRBV6-5 and TRBJ1-2; D is perhaps TRBD1 (5 bases). Germline CDR1 MNHEY, CDR2 SVGAGI. This CDR3 spans 14 amino acids. Trimming removed 2 bases at V and 6 bases at J, with 13 bases between. CDR3 nucleotide sequence: TGTGCCAGCAGTTACGTAGGGGAGGTCGATGGCTACACCTTC. It specifies CASSYVGEVDGYTF.

The chain recombines TRBV11-2 with TRBJ2-7; 11 bases map to TRBD2. Germline lookup yields CDR1 SGHAT and CDR2 FQNNGV. V lost 1 base to trimming and J lost 4 bases; unmatched junction nucleotides: 6. The CDR3 extends over 16 amino acids. For the CDR3, the DNA is TGTGCCAGCAGCTTAGTAGCGGGAGGGGGGAGGTACGAGCAGTACTTC. It specifies CASSLVAGGGRYEQYF.

The rearrangement uses TRBV5-8 and TRBJ2-5, with TRBD2 identical over 8 bases. Losses at the gene ends were 0 bases for V and 5 bases for J; bases not matched to a gene: 9. This CDR3 is built from 16 residues. CDR1 and CDR2 (germline): SGHTS, YDEGEE. The CDR3 bases are TGTGCCAGCAGCTTGGCCGGTCTAGCGGGTTGGGAGACCCAGTACTTC. As protein: CASSLAGLAGWETQYF.

The chain carries TRBV28 and TRBJ1-1, with a possible D match to TRBD1 (5 bases). This CDR3 has 15 amino acids. CDR1 is MDHEN and CDR2 is SYDVKM in the germline V gene. The ends were cut back, 4 bases at V and 1 base at J, with 13 bases in the middle. The CDR3 loop reads CASSSLGTANTEAFF. The CDR3 bases are TGTGCCAGCAGTTCTCTAGGGACCGCGAACACTGAAGCTTTCTTT.

The chain recombines TRBV10-3 with TRBJ2-1; the D call may be TRBD1 or TRBD2 (5 bases each). The CDR3 runs 16 residues. V was pared by 0 bases and J by 14 bases, with 23 bases between. Germline-derived CDR1 and CDR2 are ENHRY and SYGVKD. CDR3 protein: CAISESRVGPPVKEFF. In DNA form, the CDR3 reads TGTGCCATCAGTGAGTCGAGGGTGGGACCCCCGGTTAAGGAGTTCTTC.

The V call is TRBV28, the J call TRBJ1-3; no clear D. From germline, CDR1 is MDHEN and CDR2 SYDVKM. The CDR3 length is 14 residues. Trimming pared 3 bases from V and 0 bases from J, leaving 6 bases between. In nucleotides, the CDR3 is TGTGCCAGCAGTTTGCCTAGCTCTGGAAACACCATATATTTT. Its protein is CASSLPSSGNTIYF.

V usage is TRBV28 and J usage is TRBJ2-7, with 12 bases identical to TRBD1. The CDR3 contains 18 residues. Germline V gene sequence: CDR1 MDHEN, CDR2 SYDVKM. V shed 4 bases, J shed 3 bases, and the junction held 13 bases outside the gene matches. The CDR3 is CASSSGQGAFRWVYEQYF. DNA for the CDR3: TGTGCCAGCAGTTCGGGACAGGGGGCCTTCCGATGGGTCTACGAGCAGTACTTC.

This sequence joins TRBV28 and TRBJ2-5; possible D gene TRBD1, 6 bases. In germline, CDR1 is MDHEN, CDR2 SYDVKM. This CDR3 region has 13 residues. Deletions cut 10 bases from V and 2 bases from J, with 14 bases between. This CDR3 is CANSRGWQETQYF. The CDR3 DNA follows: TGTGCCAACTCGAGGGGGTGGCAAGAGACCCAGTACTTC.

This chain joins TRBV2 and TRBJ1-2; no clear D. The CDR3 totals 13 residues. Trimming pared 4 bases from V and 7 bases from J, leaving 13 bases between. The V gene's germline CDR1 is SNHLY and CDR2 FYNNEI. This chain's CDR3 is CASSVGSRFGYTF. The CDR3 nucleotides read TGTGCCAGCAGTGTCGGCTCACGTTTTGGCTACACCTTC.

This clone was counted between two and nine times. V and J are TRBV9 and TRBJ1-4, with TRBD1 matching over 10 bases. The germline gives CDR1 SGDLS, CDR2 YYNGEE. This CDR3 comprises 15 residues. V was pared by 0 bases and J by 8 bases, with 4 bases of the junction left unmatched. CDR3 region: CASSVGKGQGEKLFF. As DNA, the CDR3 is TGTGCCAGCAGCGTAGGGAAGGGACAGGGGGAAAAACTGTTTTTT. The full variable domain, completed using reference TRBV9 and TRBJ1-4, is DSGVTQTPKHLITATGQRVTLRCSPRSGDLSVYWYQQSLDQGLQFLIQYYNGEERAKGNILERFSAQQFPDLHSELNLSSLELGDSALYFCASSVGKGQGEKLFFGSGTQLSVL.

The gene calls are TRBV2 and TRBJ2-1, with D possibly TRBD2 on 6 matching bases. This CDR3 is built from 11 residues. Germline CDR1 and CDR2: SNHLY and FYNNEI. Trimming stripped 6 bases from V and 8 bases from J, with 8 bases between. This CDR3 reads CASRPGDEQFF. CDR3 nucleotide sequence: TGTGCCAGCAGGCCGGGGGATGAGCAGTTCTTC. The full variable domain, with the rest looked up from reference TRBV2 and TRBJ2-1, is EPEVTQTPSHQVTQMGQEVILRCVPISNHLYFYWYRQILGQKVEFLVSFYNNEISEKSEIFDDQFSVERPDGSNFTLKIRSTKLEDSAMYFCASRPGDEQFFGPGTRLTVL.

The chain recombines TRBV30 with TRBJ1-2; 10 nucleotides align to TRBD1. V trimming: 2 bases; J trimming: 7 bases; junction bases outside the gene matches: 7. The CDR3 spans 14 residues. Germline V gene data show CDR1 as GTSNPN and CDR2 as SVGIG (reference sequence). The CDR3: CAWSRTGGFGGYTF. In DNA form, the CDR3 reads TGTGCCTGGAGTCGGACAGGGGGATTTGGTGGCTACACCTTC.

This clone was seen a single time. V usage is TRBV6-5 and J usage is TRBJ2-7; the D is unclear. The CDR3 covers 13 residues. The germline V gene has CDR1 MNHEY and CDR2 SVGAGI. Trimming removed 6 bases from V and 0 bases from J, with 9 bases in between. In DNA, the CDR3 is TGTGCCAGCAGGAGTCACAGCTCCTACGAGCAGTACTTC. Amino acids: CASRSHSSYEQYF.

This clone was detected only a few times. The chain combines TRBV27 with TRBJ1-6, with 9 bases matching TRBD1. The CDR3 is made up of 15 amino acids. Germline loops: CDR1 MNHEY, CDR2 SMNVEV (reference sequence). The V and J ends lost 7 bases and 7 bases, in that order; junction bases with no gene match: 8. The chain's CDR3 is CASTPAGQGNSPLHF. The DNA for the CDR3 is TGTGCCAGCACCCCAGCCGGACAGGGGAATTCACCCCTCCACTTT.

This clone appeared once. This chain uses TRBV27 with TRBJ2-1; 8 nucleotides agree with TRBD1. The CDR3 length is 17 residues. Germline lookup yields CDR1 MNHEY and CDR2 SMNVEV (reference sequence). Trimming took 1 base from V and 3 from J; bases not matched to a gene: 8. The CDR3 coding sequence is TGTGCCAGCAGTTTATGGGCCGGGACAGGAAACTACAATGAGCAGTTCTTC. Its translation: CASSLWAGTGNYNEQFF.

A single count supports this clone. The V call is TRBV28, the J call TRBJ2-7; D remains unclear. V was clipped by 5 bases and J by 3 bases, with 5 bases between them. Per the germline V gene, CDR1 is MDHEN and CDR2 is SYDVKM. The CDR3 loop spans 11 amino acids. The CDR3 loop is CASSNRYEQYF. CDR3 nucleotides: TGTGCCAGCAGTAACCGCTACGAGCAGTACTTC. The full variable domain, completed using reference TRBV28 and TRBJ2-7, is DVKVTQSSRYLVKRTGEKVFLECVQDMDHENMFWYRQDPGLGLRLIYFSYDVKMKEKGDIPEGYSVSREKKERFSLILESASTNQTSMYLCASSNRYEQYFGPGTRLTVT.

In nucleotides, the CDR3 is TGCGCCAGCAGCCAAGATTGGGCATGGGCTAGCGGGGGGGCCCGGGAGACCCAGTACTTC. It specifies CASSQDWAWASGGARETQYF. The rearrangement joins TRBV4-1 to TRBJ2-5; 12 bases match TRBD2. CDR1 and CDR2 (germline): MGHRA, YSYEKL. Germline trimming cut 0 bases from V and 5 bases from J; bases unmatched to any gene: 16. There are 20 residues in the CDR3.

CDR3 sequence (DNA): TGTGCCATCAGGGGAAGCAATGAAAAACTGTTTTTT. The encoded protein is CAIRGSNEKLFF. This chain connects TRBV10-3 to TRBJ1-4; D not certain. CDR3 size: 12 residues. Germline-derived CDR1 and CDR2 are ENHRY and SYGVKD. Trimming pared 6 bases from V and 5 bases from J, leaving 7 bases between.

V and J are TRBV6-1 and TRBJ1-2; no definite D call. The CDR3 consists of 13 residues. The V gene's germline CDR1 is MNHNS and CDR2 SASEGT. With 7 bases removed from V and 7 bases from J, the gap between germline ends came to 16 bases. Written as DNA, the CDR3 is TGTGCCAGCAACGCCCGGGAGACTTTTGGCTACACCTTC. This gives the protein CASNARETFGYTF.

The chain joins TRBV10-3 to TRBJ2-1; D unclear. The CDR3 totals 14 residues. The V and J ends lost 0 bases and 7 bases respectively, with 10 bases between them. The V gene's germline CDR1 is ENHRY and CDR2 SYGVKD. The DNA for the CDR3 is TGTGCCATCAGTGAGTCCGTTCCGCGTAATGAGCAGTTCTTC. Amino acid sequence: CAISESVPRNEQFF.

The chain uses TRBV10-2 and TRBJ2-7; no firm D call. CDR3 size: 17 residues. The germline CDR1 and CDR2 sequences are WSHSY and SAAADI. Between the trimmed V and J ends, which lost 0 bases and 0 bases, there was a span of 15 bases. The CDR3 here is CASSESTLPTSSYEQYF. The CDR3 DNA sequence: TGCGCCAGCAGTGAGTCGACTCTGCCTACCAGCTCCTACGAGCAGTACTTC.

This clone was recorded once. The chain combines TRBV2 with TRBJ2-5; D remains unclear. The CDR3 spans 11 residues. The V gene lost 7 bases and the J gene lost 4 bases, with 7 bases spanning the gap. Germline CDR1 reads SNHLY; CDR2 reads FYNNEI. Here the CDR3 reads CASTPRETQYF. In DNA form, the CDR3 reads TGTGCCAGCACCCCTCGAGAGACCCAGTACTTC.

J is TRBJ1-3 and V is TRBV19; D is unclear. This CDR3 has 12 amino acids. CDR1 is LNHDA and CDR2 is SQIVND in the germline V gene (reference sequence). Trimming pared 7 bases from V and 5 bases from J, leaving 9 bases between. The CDR3 DNA is TGTGCCAGTACCCCGGCTAGAAACACCATATATTTT. It codes for CASTPARNTIYF.